This record looks at one T cell receptor (beta chain) sequence and its context. This clonotype has just one count. No antigen is known for it. No base-level quality is on record; no much larger clone is a single base apart. This specimen belongs to a study of blood T cells in healthy people across ages (dated by TCRdb to the mid-2010s). The study in broad terms: Template switching captured roughly one uniquely barcoded TCR beta cDNA molecule per two T cells in model experiments. To track age-related changes in TCR beta repertoire diversity, the study relied on deep sequencing normalized with unique cDNA molecular identifiers. Donors were grouped into four age groups: young (average roughly 17 years), middle-aged (under 40), aged (around 66) and long-lived (about 82). To avoid experimental bias, donors of different ages were spread randomly across the sequencing lanes. Using the same blood draw, the study looked at two additional independent replicas of 1 million unique cDNA reads for two donors, one aged 18 to 30 and the other aged 80 or older. Beyond this particular receptor, the publication reports: Compared with the aged group, the long-lived group had more naive CD4+ T cells, fewer expanded clones and increased TCR diversity, suggesting age selection. Because the CMV infection status of the donors was unknown, age-related changes in expanded clonotypes may potentially have been confounded. Observed TCR beta diversity per million T cells fell roughly linearly with age, and a significant reduction was already apparent by age about 43. Since profiling was done on bulk unsorted PBMCs, naive and antigen-experienced compartments could not be conclusively compared. Estimates of total diversity based on one million sequenced T cells were regarded as lower bounds and as underestimates. There was a strong correlation between observed TCR beta diversity and the percentage of naive T cells measured by flow cytometry.

Library creation used 5' RACE. Data came from an Illumina HiSeq 2500. A second PCR of about 6 to 12 cycles was run with a J-beta primer mix and a sample-barcoded 5' primer. Each TCR beta cDNA molecule received a unique molecular identifier from a template-switch 5' adaptor carrying 12 random nucleotides. At least 3 million CDR3-containing paired-end reads were obtained from each sample. First-strand cDNA synthesis was performed from all RNA using the Mint cDNA synthesis kit, with priming by a TRBC-specific oligonucleotide. Following uracil-DNA glycosylase treatment, a first 18-cycle PCR with universal primers M1SS and BC2_uni_R was performed on all cDNA. Under the source paper's analysis protocol: For normalization, 1 million high-quality reads were randomly selected from each sample, with every read carrying a distinct molecular identifier. Instead of being binned into consensus sequences, reads that shared molecular identifiers were thrown out. MiTCR, set to a Q25 quality threshold and the strictest error-elimination algorithm, was used for CDR3 identification, clonotype clustering and error correction. A nonparametric unseen species model with Euler transformation was used to estimate a lower bound on total TCR beta diversity. The public reads were reprocessed in TCRdb via fastp at Q25 and MiXCR, keeping in-frame beta chains. Rows with a matching CDR3 protein are joined into one entry that keeps the most common DNA and genes. TCRdb's processing, not the authors' own work, is the source of the V and J calls. Here the sample has 790,000 or so distinct CDR3 sequences; about 56% occur a single time. 20% to 30% of the sample comes from the top ten.

Donors were under 40 systemically healthy Caucasian individuals from Russia aged about 6 to 100 years. Around 10 milliliters of peripheral blood were collected from each donor into EDTA-treated Vacutainer tubes. Ficoll-Paque density-gradient centrifugation was used to isolate PBMCs, with at least 6 million obtained per sample. Total RNA, at least 6 micrograms per sample, was extracted from PBMCs with Trizol reagent. Naive CD45RAhigh/CD27high T cell percentages were measured by flow cytometry on a PBMC aliquot from every donor. This clonotype was sampled from a man aged 35-49 years in good health. The sample consisted of blood.

The CDR3 sequence is CSARLPRDTHEQFF. The sequence in DNA is TGCAGTGCTCGCCTCCCCCGGGACACCCATGAGCAGTTCTTC. Recombination connected TRBV20-1 to TRBJ2-1; TRBD1 is possibly the D segment (6 matching bases). V and J are truncated by 5 bases and 8 bases respectively, leaving an intervening sequence of 19 bases. Taken from the germline V gene (reference sequence), the CDR1 and CDR2 loops are DFQATT and SNEGSKA. Its CDR3 holds 14 amino acids, cysteine through phenylalanine. Just the 42-base CDR3 DNA is kept, in frame starting at base 1.